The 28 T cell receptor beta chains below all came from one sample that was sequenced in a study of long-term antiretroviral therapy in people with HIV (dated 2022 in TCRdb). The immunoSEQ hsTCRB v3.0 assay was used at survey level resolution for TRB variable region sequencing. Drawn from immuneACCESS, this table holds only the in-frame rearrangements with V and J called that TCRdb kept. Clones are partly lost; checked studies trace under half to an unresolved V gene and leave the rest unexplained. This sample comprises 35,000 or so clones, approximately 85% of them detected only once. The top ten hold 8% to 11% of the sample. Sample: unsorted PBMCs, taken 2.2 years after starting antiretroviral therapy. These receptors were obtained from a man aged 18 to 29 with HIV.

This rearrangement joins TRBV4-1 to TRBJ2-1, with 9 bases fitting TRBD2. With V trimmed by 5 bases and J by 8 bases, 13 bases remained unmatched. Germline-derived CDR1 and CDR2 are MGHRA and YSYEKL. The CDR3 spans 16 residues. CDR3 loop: CASSNSAGGRIDEQFF. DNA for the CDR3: TGCGCCAGCAGCAATTCCGCGGGGGGGAGGATCGATGAGCAGTTCTTC.

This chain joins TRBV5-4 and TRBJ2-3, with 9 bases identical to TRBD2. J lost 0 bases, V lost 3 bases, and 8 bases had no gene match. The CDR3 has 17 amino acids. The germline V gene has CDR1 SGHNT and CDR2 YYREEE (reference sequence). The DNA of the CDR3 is TGTGCCAGCAGCTCTCCAGGACTAGCGATTAGCACAGATACGCAGTATTTT. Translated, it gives CASSSPGLAISTDTQYF. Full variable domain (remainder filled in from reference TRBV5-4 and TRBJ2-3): ETGVTQSPTHLIKTRGQQVTLRCSSQSGHNTVSWYQQALGQGPQFIFQYYREEENGRGNFPPRFSGLQFPNYSSELNVNALELDDSALYLCASSSPGLAISTDTQYFGPGTRLTVL.

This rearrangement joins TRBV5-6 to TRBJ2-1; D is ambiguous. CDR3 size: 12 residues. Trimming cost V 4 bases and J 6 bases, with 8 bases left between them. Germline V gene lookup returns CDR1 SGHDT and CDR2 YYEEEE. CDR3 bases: TGTGCCAGCAGCGTGACAAGCAATGAGCAGTTCTTC. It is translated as CASSVTSNEQFF.

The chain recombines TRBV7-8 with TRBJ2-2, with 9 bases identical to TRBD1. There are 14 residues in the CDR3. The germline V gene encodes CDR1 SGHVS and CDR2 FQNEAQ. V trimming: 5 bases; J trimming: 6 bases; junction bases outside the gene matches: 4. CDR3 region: CASSPGTGSGELFF. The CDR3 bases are TGTGCCAGCAGCCCCGGGACAGGGTCCGGGGAGCTGTTTTTT.

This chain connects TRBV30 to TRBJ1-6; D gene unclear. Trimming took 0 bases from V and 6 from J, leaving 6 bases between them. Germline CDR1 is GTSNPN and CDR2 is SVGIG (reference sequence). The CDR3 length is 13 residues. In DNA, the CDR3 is TGTGCCTGGAGTGTACTAGTTAATTCACCCCTCCACTTT. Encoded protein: CAWSVLVNSPLHF.

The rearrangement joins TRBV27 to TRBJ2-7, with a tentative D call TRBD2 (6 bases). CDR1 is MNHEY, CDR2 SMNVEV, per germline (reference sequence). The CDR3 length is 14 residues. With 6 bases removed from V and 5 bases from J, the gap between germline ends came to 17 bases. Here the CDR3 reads CASRPSGSLDEQYF. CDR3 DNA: TGTGCCAGCAGGCCCTCCGGGAGTCTGGACGAGCAGTACTTC.

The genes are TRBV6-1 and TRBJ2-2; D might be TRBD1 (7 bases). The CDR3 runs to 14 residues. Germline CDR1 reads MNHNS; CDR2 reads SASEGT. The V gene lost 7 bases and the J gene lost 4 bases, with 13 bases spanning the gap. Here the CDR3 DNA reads TGTGCCAGCATTCAGGGGGAGGTCACCGGGGAGCTGTTTTTT. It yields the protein CASIQGEVTGELFF.

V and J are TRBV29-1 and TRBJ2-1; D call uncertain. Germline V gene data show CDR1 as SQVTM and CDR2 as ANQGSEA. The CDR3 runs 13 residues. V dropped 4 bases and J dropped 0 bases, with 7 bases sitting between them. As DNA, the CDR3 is TGCAGCGTTGTTTACGTCTCCTACAATGAGCAGTTCTTC. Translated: CSVVYVSYNEQFF.

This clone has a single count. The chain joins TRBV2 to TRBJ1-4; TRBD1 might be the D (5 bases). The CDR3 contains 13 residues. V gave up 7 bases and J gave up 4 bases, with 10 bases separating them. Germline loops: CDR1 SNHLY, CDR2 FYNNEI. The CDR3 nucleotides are TGTGCCAGCATCCGGGACGGTAATGAAAAACTGTTTTTT. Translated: CASIRDGNEKLFF. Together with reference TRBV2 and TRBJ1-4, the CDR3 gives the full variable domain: EPEVTQTPSHQVTQMGQEVILRCVPISNHLYFYWYRQILGQKVEFLVSFYNNEISEKSEIFDDQFSVERPDGSNFTLKIRSTKLEDSAMYFCASIRDGNEKLFFGSGTQLSVL.

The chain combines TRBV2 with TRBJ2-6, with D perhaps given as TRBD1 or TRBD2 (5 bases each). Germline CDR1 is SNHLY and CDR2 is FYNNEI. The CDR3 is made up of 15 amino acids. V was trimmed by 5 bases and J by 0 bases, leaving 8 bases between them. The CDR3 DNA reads TGTGCCAGCAGTCGGGACGTCTCTGGGGCCAACGTCCTGACTTTC. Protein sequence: CASSRDVSGANVLTF. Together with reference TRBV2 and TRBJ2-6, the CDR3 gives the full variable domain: EPEVTQTPSHQVTQMGQEVILRCVPISNHLYFYWYRQILGQKVEFLVSFYNNEISEKSEIFDDQFSVERPDGSNFTLKIRSTKLEDSAMYFCASSRDVSGANVLTFGAGSRLTVL.

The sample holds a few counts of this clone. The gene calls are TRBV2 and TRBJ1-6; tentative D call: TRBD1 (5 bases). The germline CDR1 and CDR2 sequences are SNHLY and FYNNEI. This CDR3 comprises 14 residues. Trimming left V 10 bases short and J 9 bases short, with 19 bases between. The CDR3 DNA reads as TGTGCCACCTCCCCTGAGCAGGGCGGTTCACCCCTCCACTTT. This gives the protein CATSPEQGGSPLHF.

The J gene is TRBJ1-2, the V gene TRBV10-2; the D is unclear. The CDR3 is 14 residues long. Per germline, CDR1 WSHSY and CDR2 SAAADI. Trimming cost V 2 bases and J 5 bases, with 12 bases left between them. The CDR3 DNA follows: TGCGCCAGCAGTGAGCTAGACGGGCTATATGGCTACACCTTC. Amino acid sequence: CASSELDGLYGYTF.

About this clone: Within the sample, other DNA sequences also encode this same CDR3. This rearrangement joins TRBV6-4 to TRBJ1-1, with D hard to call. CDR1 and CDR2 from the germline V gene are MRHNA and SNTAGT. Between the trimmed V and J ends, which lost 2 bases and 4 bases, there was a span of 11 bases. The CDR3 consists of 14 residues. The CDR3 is CASSDSSRGTEAFF. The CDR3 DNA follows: TGTGCCAGCAGTGACAGTAGCCGGGGCACTGAAGCTTTCTTT.

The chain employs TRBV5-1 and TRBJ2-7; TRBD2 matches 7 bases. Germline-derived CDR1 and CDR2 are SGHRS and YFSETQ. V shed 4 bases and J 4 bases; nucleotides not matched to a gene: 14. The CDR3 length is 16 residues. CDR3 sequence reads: CASSPVGRGKMYEQYF. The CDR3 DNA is TGCGCCAGCAGCCCGGTCGGGCGGGGGAAAATGTACGAGCAGTACTTC.

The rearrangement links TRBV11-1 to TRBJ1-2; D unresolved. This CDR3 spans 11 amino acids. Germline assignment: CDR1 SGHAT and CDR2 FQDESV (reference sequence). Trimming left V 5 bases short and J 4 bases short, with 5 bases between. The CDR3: CASSDGYGYTF. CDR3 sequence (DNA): TGTGCCAGCAGCGACGGCTATGGCTACACCTTC.

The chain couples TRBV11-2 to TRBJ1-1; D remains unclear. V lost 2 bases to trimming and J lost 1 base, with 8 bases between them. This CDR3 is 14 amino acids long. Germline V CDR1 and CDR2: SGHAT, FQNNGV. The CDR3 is CASSLNPPNTEAFF. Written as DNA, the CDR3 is TGTGCCAGCAGCTTAAATCCCCCGAACACTGAAGCTTTCTTT.

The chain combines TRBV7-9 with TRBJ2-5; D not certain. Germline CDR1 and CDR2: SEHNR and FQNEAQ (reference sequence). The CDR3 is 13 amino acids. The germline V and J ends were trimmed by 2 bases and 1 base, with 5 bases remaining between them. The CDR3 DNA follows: TGTGCCAGCAGCTTAAACAGCCAAGAGACCCAGTACTTC. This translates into CASSLNSQETQYF.

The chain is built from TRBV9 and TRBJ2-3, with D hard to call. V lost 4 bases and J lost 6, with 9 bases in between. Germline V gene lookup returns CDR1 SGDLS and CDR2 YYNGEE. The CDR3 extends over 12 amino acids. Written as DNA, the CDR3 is TGTGCCAGCAGCCCACAGTCGGATACGCAGTATTTT. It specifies CASSPQSDTQYF.

The chain's CDR3 is CASSYQGGASNQPQHF. CDR3 nucleotides: TGTGCCAGCAGTTACCAAGGGGGCGCCAGCAATCAGCCCCAGCATTTT. The chain joins TRBV27 to TRBJ1-5, with 7 bases identical to TRBD1. After removal of 4 bases from V and 1 base from J, the junction contained 7 bases not matched to a gene. This CDR3 contains 16 residues. CDR1 and CDR2 from the germline V gene are MNHEY and SMNVEV (reference sequence).

The CDR3 spells CASSRDMGNTIYF. In DNA form, the CDR3 reads TGTGCCAGCAGCCGGGACATGGGAAACACCATATATTTT. V and J are TRBV7-2 and TRBJ1-3; weak D call: TRBD1 (6 bases). V was trimmed by 5 bases and J by 4 bases, leaving 9 bases between them. Germline V lookup: CDR1 SGHTA, CDR2 FQGNSA. The CDR3 totals 13 residues.

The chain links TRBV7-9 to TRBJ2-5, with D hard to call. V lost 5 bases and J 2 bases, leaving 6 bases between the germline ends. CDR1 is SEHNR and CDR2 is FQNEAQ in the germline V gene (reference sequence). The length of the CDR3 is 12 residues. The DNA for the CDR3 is TGTGCCAGCAGCCTAAATCAAGAGACCCAGTACTTC. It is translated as CASSLNQETQYF.

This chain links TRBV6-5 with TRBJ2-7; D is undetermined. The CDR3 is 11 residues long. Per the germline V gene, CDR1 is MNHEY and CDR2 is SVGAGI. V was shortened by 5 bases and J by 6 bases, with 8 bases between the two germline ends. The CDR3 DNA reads TGTGCCAGCAGTGGCGCTACCGAGCAGTACTTC. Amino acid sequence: CASSGATEQYF.

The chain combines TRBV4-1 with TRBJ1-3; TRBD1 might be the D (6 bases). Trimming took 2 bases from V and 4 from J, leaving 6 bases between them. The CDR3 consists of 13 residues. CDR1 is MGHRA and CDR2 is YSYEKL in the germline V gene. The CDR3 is CASSQTGGNTIYF. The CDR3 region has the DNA TGCGCCAGCAGCCAAACAGGGGGAAACACCATATATTTT.

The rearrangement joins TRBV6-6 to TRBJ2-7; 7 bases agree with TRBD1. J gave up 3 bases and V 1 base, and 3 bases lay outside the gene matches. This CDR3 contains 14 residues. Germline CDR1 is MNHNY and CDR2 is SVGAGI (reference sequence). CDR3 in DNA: TGTGCCAGCAGTTACTTTGGGACAGTCTACGAGCAGTACTTC. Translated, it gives CASSYFGTVYEQYF.

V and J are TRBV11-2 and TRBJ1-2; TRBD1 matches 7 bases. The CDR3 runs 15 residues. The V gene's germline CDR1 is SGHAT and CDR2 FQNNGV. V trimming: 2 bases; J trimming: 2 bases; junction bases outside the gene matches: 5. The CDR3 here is CASSLFPGGNYGYTF. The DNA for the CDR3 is TGTGCCAGCAGCTTATTTCCAGGGGGAAACTATGGCTACACCTTC.

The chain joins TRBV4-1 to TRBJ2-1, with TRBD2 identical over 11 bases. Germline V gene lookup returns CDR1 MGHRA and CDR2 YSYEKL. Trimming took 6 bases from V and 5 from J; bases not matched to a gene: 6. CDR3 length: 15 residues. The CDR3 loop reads CASRGGLAGNNEQFF. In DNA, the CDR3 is TGCGCCAGCAGGGGTGGACTAGCGGGTAACAATGAGCAGTTCTTC.

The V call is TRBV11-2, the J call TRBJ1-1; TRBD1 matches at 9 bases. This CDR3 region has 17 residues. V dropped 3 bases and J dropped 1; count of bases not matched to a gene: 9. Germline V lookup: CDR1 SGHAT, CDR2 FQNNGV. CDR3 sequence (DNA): TGTGCCAGCAGCTTCTCGACCGGGACAGGGAAGAACACTGAAGCTTTCTTT. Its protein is CASSFSTGTGKNTEAFF.

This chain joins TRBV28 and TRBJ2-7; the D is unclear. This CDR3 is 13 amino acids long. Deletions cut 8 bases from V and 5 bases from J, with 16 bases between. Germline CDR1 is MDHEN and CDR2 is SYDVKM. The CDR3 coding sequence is TGTGCCAGCGGCCTAGGGAATGGAAACGAGCAGTACTTC. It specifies CASGLGNGNEQYF.